This T cell receptor (beta chain) was captured by sequencing in a study of T cell responses to AZD1222 COVID-19 vaccine. Measured with immunoSEQ multiplex PCR; TCRdb has only the in-frame clones, and not every one. Among 80,000 or so clones listed, just under 90% were seen once. The CDR3 sequence is 16 residues long. J was trimmed by 8 bases and V by 4 bases; bases with no gene match: 11. CDR1 and CDR2 (germline): LGHDT, YNNKEL (reference sequence). The specimen was peripheral blood, collected on day 0 of AZD1222 vaccination. The sequence was obtained from an adult in good health. This rearrangement joins TRBV3-1 (or the pseudogene TRBV3-2) to TRBJ2-1; 10 nucleotides match TRBD2. The CDR3 sequence: CASSPAAGGPWYEQFF. CDR3 DNA sequence: TGTGCCAGCAGCCCAGCAGCGGGGGGGCCTTGGTATGAGCAGTTCTTC.